Presented here are 17 T cell receptor beta chains from one specimen sequenced in a study of T cells in Graves' hyperthyroidism and ophthalmopathy. It was RNA transcripts that yielded the amplified TCR beta CDR3 regions. Primed by the HTBI set, a first-round RT-PCR was run on the TCR CDR3. MiXCR was run by TCRdb on the multiplex PCR reads, yielding one entry per CDR3 protein. The sample includes around 700,000 distinct CDR3 sequences, approximately 18% of them seen just once. The sample was blood. These receptors were collected from a woman aged 50 to 60 with Graves' hyperthyroidism that later progressed to Graves' ophthalmopathy.

This clonotype was found many times. This chain links TRBV11-2 with TRBJ2-2, with D possibly being TRBD2 (5 bases). Trimming removed 4 bases from V and 7 bases from J, with 19 bases in between. The germline V gene encodes CDR1 SGHAT and CDR2 FQNNGV. The CDR3 has 16 residues. The CDR3 region is CASSSTWVDFGGELFF. The DNA for the CDR3 is TGTGCCAGCAGCTCCACTTGGGTGGACTTTGGCGGGGAGCTGTTTTTT.

In its sample, this clonotype was seen a few times. This rearrangement joins TRBV13 to TRBJ1-4; possibly TRBD1 for D (5 bases). Trimming shortened V by 5 bases and J by 4 bases, and 11 bases separated the two germline ends. Germline loops: CDR1 PRHDT, CDR2 FYEKMQ (reference sequence). The CDR3 totals 14 residues. CDR3 in DNA: TGTGCCAGCAGCGAAGGGGCCCTTAATGAAAAACTGTTTTTT. Translation gives CASSEGALNEKLFF. Full variable domain (rest looked up from reference TRBV13 and TRBJ1-4): AAGVIQSPRHLIKEKRETATLKCYPIPRHDTVYWYQQGPGQDPQFLISFYEKMQSDKGSIPDRFSAQQFSDYHSELNMSSLELGDSALYFCASSEGALNEKLFFGSGTQLSVL.

The sample holds many counts of this clonotype. V gene TRBV27 combines with J gene TRBJ1-2; 8 positions match TRBD1. Germline values: CDR1 MNHEY, CDR2 SMNVEV (reference sequence). The CDR3 consists of 14 residues. Trimming removed 3 bases from V and 7 bases from J; junction bases left unmatched: 7. Written as DNA, the CDR3 is TGTGCCAGCAGTTTGTCCAGGGGGCCGGGTGGCTACACCTTC. Amino acid sequence: CASSLSRGPGGYTF.

This clonotype was seen many times. The chain has TRBV11-1 and TRBJ2-1; 7 positions agree with TRBD1. The germline CDR1 and CDR2 sequences are SGHAT and FQDESV (reference sequence). This CDR3 has 16 residues. Germline trimming cut 5 bases from V and 0 bases from J; bases unmatched to any gene: 7. CDR3 protein: CASSPKTGTSYNEQFF. The CDR3 nucleotides are TGTGCCAGCAGCCCCAAGACAGGGACCTCCTACAATGAGCAGTTCTTC. The full variable domain, completed using reference TRBV11-1 and TRBJ2-1, is EAEVAQSPRYKITEKSQAVAFWCDPISGHATLYWYRQILGQGPELLVQFQDESVVDDSQLPKDRFSAERLKGVDSTLKIQPAELGDSAMYLCASSPKTGTSYNEQFFGPGTRLTVL.

CDR3: CASSYSGEGNIQYF. The CDR3 region has the DNA TGTGCCAGCAGTTACTCGGGGGAGGGGAACATTCAGTACTTC. This rearrangement joins TRBV6-5 to TRBJ2-4, with TRBD2 identical over 7 bases. The V gene's germline CDR1 is MNHEY and CDR2 SVGAGI. The length of the CDR3 is 14 residues. Germline trimming cut 0 bases from V and 7 bases from J; bases unmatched to any gene: 3.

As to this clonotype: Relative to the germline gene, one junction end is altered; a read error may explain this. The gene calls are TRBV7-9 and TRBJ1-5; the D gene is possibly TRBD1 (5 bases). This CDR3 is built from 15 residues. Per the germline V gene, CDR1 is SEHNR and CDR2 is FQNEAQ (reference sequence). The CDR3 spells CASSDPTDSNQAQHF. The CDR3 bases are TGTGCCAGCAGCGACCCGACAGATAGCAATCAGGCCCAGCATTTT.

The J gene is TRBJ2-1, the V gene TRBV5-4, with TRBD2 matching 7 bases. The trim removed 6 bases at V and 4 bases at J, leaving 10 bases unmatched. Germline V lookup: CDR1 SGHNT, CDR2 YYREEE (reference sequence). CDR3 length: 15 amino acids. Here the CDR3 reads CASTNQGLTYNEQFF. DNA of the CDR3: TGTGCCAGCACCAACCAGGGACTAACTTACAATGAGCAGTTCTTC. The complete variable domain, with remaining parts taken from reference TRBV5-4 and TRBJ2-1, reads ETGVTQSPTHLIKTRGQQVTLRCSSQSGHNTVSWYQQALGQGPQFIFQYYREEENGRGNFPPRFSGLQFPNYSSELNVNALELDDSALYLCASTNQGLTYNEQFFGPGTRLTVL.

A few counts support this clonotype. The chain recombines TRBV6-1 with TRBJ2-6; 12 bases are a match to TRBD1. This CDR3 has 20 amino acids. Per germline, CDR1 MNHNS and CDR2 SASEGT. The J segment lost 4 bases and the V segment lost 2 bases, leaving 12 bases of the junction unmatched. The CDR3 nucleotides are TGTGCCAGCAGTGAATCGCCCCGAGGGACAGGGGGCCTCGGGGCCAACGTCCTGACTTTC. It specifies CASSESPRGTGGLGANVLTF.

This clonotype was counted a few times. The CDR3 loop reads CASSTRARLGEQYF. As DNA, the CDR3 is TGTGCCAGCAGCACCAGAGCCCGTTTGGGAGAGCAGTACTTC. The chain couples TRBV7-8 to TRBJ2-7; no clear D gene. The length of the CDR3 is 14 residues. The germline V and J ends were trimmed by 5 bases and 7 bases, with 18 bases remaining between them. From germline, CDR1 is SGHVS and CDR2 FQNEAQ. Full variable domain (outside the CDR3, taken from reference TRBV7-8 and TRBJ2-7): GAGVSQSPRYKVAKRGQDVALRCDPISGHVSLFWYQQALGQGPEFLTYFQNEAQLDKSGLPSDRFFAERPEGSVSTLKIQRTQQEDSAVYLCASSTRARLGEQYFGPGTRLTVT.

The chain uses TRBV12-3 or TRBV12-4 and TRBJ1-5, with 7 bases matching TRBD1. This CDR3 spans 15 amino acids. J gave up 9 bases and V 5 bases, and 13 bases lay outside the gene matches. CDR3 in amino acids: CASSDSNRGVAPQHF. Here the CDR3 DNA reads TGTGCCAGCAGTGACTCGAACAGGGGAGTAGCGCCCCAGCATTTT.

The chain employs TRBV27 and TRBJ1-1; no firm D call. Trimming pared 0 bases from V and 4 bases from J, leaving 9 bases between. Germline lookup yields CDR1 MNHEY and CDR2 SMNVEV (reference sequence). The CDR3 loop spans 14 amino acids. For the CDR3, the DNA is TGTGCCAGCAGTTTATCGGGCAGAGGCACTGAAGCTTTCTTT. It yields the protein CASSLSGRGTEAFF.

This clonotype was found many times. The conserved phenylalanine or tryptophan is not found at the CDR3 terminus, so this likely reflects a read error. CDR3 region: CSARRTGNMNTEAFL. In nucleotides, the CDR3 is TGCAGTGCTAGGAGGACAGGGAACATGAACACTGAAGCTTTCCTT. This chain uses TRBV20-1 with TRBJ1-1; 8 bases fit TRBD1. Germline lookup yields CDR1 DFQATT and CDR2 SNEGSKA (reference sequence). The CDR3 is 15 residues long. V lost 3 bases to trimming and J lost 0 bases; unmatched junction nucleotides: 6.

The table lists this clonotype with many counts. V usage is TRBV2 and J usage is TRBJ2-3; perhaps TRBD1 as D (6 bases). The CDR3 is made up of 14 amino acids. Per germline, CDR1 SNHLY and CDR2 FYNNEI. V was cut by 7 bases and J by 1 base, with 12 bases left in between. The CDR3 region is CASNGGTGTDTQYF. The CDR3 bases are TGTGCCAGCAATGGGGGCACTGGCACAGATACGCAGTATTTT.

This clonotype came up many times. The gene calls are TRBV20-1 and TRBJ1-2, with TRBD1 identical over 8 bases. Germline trimming cut 0 bases from V and 6 bases from J; bases unmatched to any gene: 12. The CDR3 has 16 residues. The germline V gene has CDR1 DFQATT and CDR2 SNEGSKA (reference sequence). The CDR3 region is CSARESEGQERDGYTF. The CDR3 bases are TGCAGTGCTAGAGAAAGTGAGGGACAGGAACGGGATGGCTACACCTTC.

This sequence joins TRBV28 and TRBJ1-5; tentative D call: TRBD1 (5 bases). The CDR3 sequence is 15 residues long. V was cut by 4 bases and J by 8 bases, with 18 bases left in between. Germline V lookup: CDR1 MDHEN, CDR2 SYDVKM. The CDR3 sequence: CASSSSGAGWEPQHF. The CDR3 DNA reads TGTGCCAGCAGTTCGTCCGGGGCAGGGTGGGAGCCCCAGCATTTT.

The chain has TRBV5-6 and TRBJ1-1, with unresolved D. The length of the CDR3 is 14 residues. Germline loops: CDR1 SGHDT, CDR2 YYEEEE. V was pared by 3 bases and J by 5 bases, with 14 bases between. CDR3 DNA sequence: TGTGCCAGCAGCTATAATGAAAGGGAAACTGAAGCTTTCTTT. Translation gives CASSYNERETEAFF.

The chain joins TRBV19 to TRBJ2-3; 8 nucleotides line up with TRBD2. The CDR3 contains 17 residues. Germline values: CDR1 LNHDA, CDR2 SQIVND (reference sequence). Losses at the gene ends were 4 bases for V and 3 bases for J; bases not matched to a gene: 12. This CDR3 reads CASSKLAGYLRTDTQYF. CDR3 nucleotide sequence: TGTGCCAGTAGTAAATTAGCGGGGTATCTCCGTACAGATACGCAGTATTTT.